The sample holds many counts of the clone carrying this TCR beta chain. The antigen is not known. TCR beta VDJ and CDR3 profiling used genomic DNA as template. MiXCR, run by TCRdb on the reads, gives a single entry per CDR3 protein. The sample has roughly 86,000 distinct CDR3 sequences, over 35% seen once. The data derive from a study of CD8+CD57+ T cells in acquired aplastic anemia. Study-level information: Mean yield of DNA from sorted CD4+ and CD8+ cells was around 3 ug. CD4+ cell libraries from healthy donors averaged about 10.8 million reads.

Study-level findings and limits: Comparison of patients with controls identified around 28 shared CD8+ CDR3 sequences. Significant differences in CD8+ Simpson's diversity were not observed between patients and controls.

With V trimmed by 5 bases and J by 6 bases, 12 bases remained unmatched. CDR3 length equals 16 residues. Per the germline V gene, CDR1 is SGHVS and CDR2 is FQNEAQ. The TCR comes from a human donor in good health, serving as a control. Sequenced input: sorted CD4+, CD8+, or CD8+CD57+ T cells (not recorded which) from PBMCs. The chain carries TRBV7-8 and TRBJ2-1; 8 bases line up with TRBD2. The DNA for the CDR3 is TGTGCCAGCAGCGAGGGACTAGTGAGCCCCAGCAATGAGCAGTTCTTC. Translated, it gives CASSEGLVSPSNEQFF.